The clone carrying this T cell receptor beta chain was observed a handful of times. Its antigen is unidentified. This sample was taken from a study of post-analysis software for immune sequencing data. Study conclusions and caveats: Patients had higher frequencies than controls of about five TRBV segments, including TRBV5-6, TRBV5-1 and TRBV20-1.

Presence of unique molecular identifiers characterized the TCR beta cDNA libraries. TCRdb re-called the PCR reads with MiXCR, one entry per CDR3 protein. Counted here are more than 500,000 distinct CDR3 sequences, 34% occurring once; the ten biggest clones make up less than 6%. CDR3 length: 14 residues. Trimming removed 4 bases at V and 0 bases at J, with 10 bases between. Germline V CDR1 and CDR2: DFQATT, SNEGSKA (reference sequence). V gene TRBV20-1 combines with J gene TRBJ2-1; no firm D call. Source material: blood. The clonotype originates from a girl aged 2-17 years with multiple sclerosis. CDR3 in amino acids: CSAMIVSSYNEQFF. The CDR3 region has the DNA TGCAGTGCTATGATCGTAAGCTCCTACAATGAGCAGTTCTTC.